This T cell receptor beta chain is from a study of graft-versus-host responses after intestinal transplantation (dated by TCRdb to 2020 to 2023). Concerning the study at large: Recipients received multivisceral, liver-intestinal, or isolated intestinal transplants. Anti-thymocyte globulin induction was given to all recipients, followed by maintenance tacrolimus and steroids for approximately three years. After intestinal transplantation, graft-versus-host and host-versus-graft alloreactive T cell clones were followed in the graft, circulation and bone marrow using bulk TCR-beta CDR3 sequencing. To identify alloreactive clones, pre-transplant mixed lymphocyte reaction products were sequenced and then compared with unstimulated pre-transplant donor and recipient T cells. The cohort enrolled some 25 intestinal transplant recipients including one retransplant, and 3 patients lacking pretransplant specimens were excluded. A peak of at least 4% donor T cells among recipient peripheral blood mononuclear cells was the definition used for donor T cell macrochimerism. Samples from a few later patients were sequenced in-house on an Illumina MiSeq with MiXCR processing rather than by the commercial service.

Trimming removed 4 bases from V and 1 base from J, leaving 11 bases between the germline ends. The CDR3 measures 14 amino acids from cysteine to phenylalanine. Only the CDR3 DNA is retained, 42 bases long and in frame from the first base. The germline V gene (reference sequence) sets CDR1 to LNHDA and CDR2 to SQIVND. Overall study results and their limits: Early after transplant, peak levels of circulating GvH clones were associated with declines in HvG clones. The relatively low number and heterogeneity of intestinal transplant patients limited the conclusions. GvH clones turned up in recipient bone marrow, with some appearing earlier in ileal mucosa or blood, a pattern consistent with an intestinal mucosal origin. In patients with donor T cell macrochimerism, the allografts had high GvH to HvG T cell clonal ratios.

About this clone: It has no known antigen specificity. Base quality data are lacking; no much larger clone is found one base away.

Library method: the immunoSEQ multiplex PCR assay. In most patients, genomic DNA was isolated using the Qiagen DNeasy Blood and Tissue Kit and sent frozen to Adaptive Biotechnologies for TCR sequencing. Adaptive Biotechnologies carried out high-throughput TCR-beta CDR3 sequencing of genomic DNA for most patients. Concerning the study's data processing: TCR sequencing data were retrieved from Adaptive's ImmunoSEQ software for 18 patients, whereas a few other patients were processed with MiXCR and VDJtools. CD4 versus CD8 sorting errors were corrected by removing sequences found in both subsets at a frequency ratio below 5:1. CDR3 nucleotide sequences shared by donor and recipient were removed because the origin of these sequences could not be assigned. Alloreactive clones required at least 2-fold expansion over unstimulated cells and minimum CFSE-low frequency of 0.002% (template counts) or 0.001% (read counts). A clone was considered mappable if detected in the sequenced pre-transplant spleen, lymph node, or MLR CFSE-low populations of the donor or recipient. Cumulative frequency of alloreactive clones was calculated as a percentage of all sequences weighted by copy number. TCRdb took this table from immuneACCESS and kept in-frame rearrangements with V and J called. Such tables lack part of the clones; where checked against another copy, unresolved V genes explain under half of the gap, and the rest is unexplained. The V and J calls and clone size were taken over from that table, and D and trimming were inferred from the DNA. The sample table contains 85,000 to 100,000 clones; only one count was recorded for around 90% of them. The ten largest clones represent around 0.07% of the sample.

This sample's time point label indicates: cells obtained before transplantation from donor or recipient. CD3+CD4+ and CD3+CD8+ populations were FACS-sorted from unstimulated pre-transplant donor and recipient cells taken from spleen or lymph nodes. This receptor chain uses TRBV19 and TRBJ2-7; tentative D gene TRBD2, with 7 bases matching. The receptor's source is a human donor who was the organ donor for an intestinal transplant. Sequencing was performed on unstimulated CD8+ T cells sorted from spleen or lymph node cells, taken before transplant. CDR3 sequence: CASSRRGRSYEQYF. The nucleotide sequence is TGTGCCAGTAGTAGGCGGGGGCGATCCTACGAGCAGTACTTC. This CDR3, with the reference TRBV19 and TRBJ2-7 proteins standing in past its ends, gives the full variable domain DGGITQSPKYLFRKEGQNVTLSCEQNLNHDAMYWYRQDPGQGLRLIYYSQIVNDFQKGDIAEGYSVSREKKESFPLTVTSAQKNPTAFYLCASSRRGRSYEQYFGPGTRLTVT.